This entry lists 29 T cell receptor beta chains sequenced from one sample in a study of Graves' ophthalmopathy and Graves' hyperthyroidism. Amplifying from RNA transcripts, the study obtained TCR beta CDR3 regions. First-round RT-PCR with HTBI primers preceded a second-round multiplex PCR. TCRdb re-analysed the multiplex PCR reads in MiXCR, keeping a single row per CDR3 protein. The table records 500,000 to 800,000 distinct CDR3 sequences, just over 40% of them present only once. The sequencing sample was made of peripheral blood. Receptors originate from an adult man with Graves' ophthalmopathy.

To note about this clonotype: The junction and the germline gene differ at one end; a read error may be behind it. This chain uses TRBV6-1 with TRBJ1-2; D not certain. The CDR3 spans 14 residues. Germline-derived CDR1 and CDR2 are MNHNS and SASEGT. The CDR3 here is CASSSRTWRYGDTF. The CDR3 bases are TGTGCCAGCAGTTCCCGAACGTGGCGGTATGGCGACACCTTC.

To note about this clonotype: A clone one base away is much larger, so this may be a read error. Here the CDR3 omits its conserved ending phenylalanine or tryptophan, so a read error is the likely source. The chain links TRBV7-2 to TRBJ2-7; D gene unclear. V was clipped by 3 bases and J by 1 base, with 7 bases between them. The CDR3 sequence is 13 residues long. Germline CDR1 is SGHTA and CDR2 is FQGNSA. CDR3 in DNA: TGTGCCAGCAGCTTTGCACCGTCCTACGAGCAGTACCTC. Protein sequence: CASSFAPSYEQYL.

This clonotype was seen at least ten times. This chain uses TRBV5-1 with TRBJ1-1; TRBD1 aligns across 7 bases. Germline CDR1 and CDR2: SGHRS and YFSETQ. The CDR3 is 15 residues long. V dropped 4 bases and J dropped 0; count of bases not matched to a gene: 6. The DNA of the CDR3 is TGCGCCAGCAGCGGGCGGACAGGCATGAACACTGAAGCTTTCTTT. It encodes CASSGRTGMNTEAFF.

This clonotype was found many times. The gene calls are TRBV11-2 and TRBJ2-7, with 7 positions matching TRBD2. The CDR3 length is 13 residues. The V gene end was trimmed by 4 bases and the J gene end by 5 bases; junction bases not matched to a gene: 5. Germline-derived CDR1 and CDR2 are SGHAT and FQNNGV. Written as DNA, the CDR3 is TGTGCCAGCAGCTCCTTCCTAGCGGACGAGCAGTACTTC. Its translation is CASSSFLADEQYF.

The CDR3 is CASAGRREHEQYF. CDR3 coding DNA: TGTGCCAGCGCGGGTCGCAGGGAGCACGAGCAGTACTTC. The rearrangement joins TRBV25-1 to TRBJ2-7, with D perhaps TRBD1 or TRBD2 (5 bases each). The CDR3 totals 13 residues. The germline V and J ends were trimmed by 8 bases and 5 bases, with 16 bases remaining between them. Germline assignment: CDR1 MGHDK and CDR2 SYGVNS.

V and J are TRBV24-1 and TRBJ2-3; D ambiguous. Germline assignment: CDR1 KGHDR and CDR2 SFDVKD. V was cut by 1 base and J by 1 base, with 11 bases left in between. The CDR3 has 16 amino acids. CDR3 amino acids: CATSDFYSSRTDTQYF. For the CDR3, the DNA is TGTGCCACCAGTGATTTCTACTCGTCTCGCACAGATACGCAGTATTTT.

The chain recombines TRBV25-1 with TRBJ1-5, with TRBD1 matching 10 bases. Germline V lookup: CDR1 MGHDK, CDR2 SYGVNS. The CDR3 covers 13 residues. V shed 6 bases, J shed 12 bases, and the junction held 8 bases outside the gene matches. The CDR3 is CASSLGQGDLQHF. CDR3 coding DNA: TGTGCCAGCAGCCTCGGACAGGGGGATCTCCAGCATTTT.

V gene TRBV10-3 combines with J gene TRBJ2-5; 10 nucleotides line up with TRBD1. There are 14 residues in the CDR3. V shed 7 bases, J shed 2 bases, and the junction held 4 bases outside the gene matches. Germline V gene lookup returns CDR1 ENHRY and CDR2 SYGVKD. CDR3: CAITDRGNQETQYF. CDR3 nucleotide sequence: TGTGCCATCACGGACAGGGGGAATCAAGAGACCCAGTACTTC.

This clonotype was seen more than once but under ten times. The CDR3 coding sequence is TGTGCCAGCAGTGAATACGACAGGGGAGGCACTGAAGCTTTCTTT. This codes for CASSEYDRGGTEAFF. This chain joins TRBV6-5 and TRBJ1-1; 8 nucleotides match TRBD1. Per germline, CDR1 MNHEY and CDR2 SVGAGI. V was clipped by 5 bases and J by 4 bases; unmatched bases: 9. This CDR3 region has 15 residues.

This clonotype appeared many times. The rearrangement links TRBV7-9 to TRBJ2-5; D is unresolved. CDR1 SEHNR and CDR2 FQNEAQ come from the germline V gene (reference sequence). The V gene lost 5 bases and the J gene lost 1 base, with 14 bases spanning the gap. This CDR3 has 15 amino acids. The CDR3 sequence is CASSLNSSPQETQYF. CDR3 DNA sequence: TGTGCCAGCAGCCTAAACTCGTCCCCCCAAGAGACCCAGTACTTC.

This clonotype was counted many times. V is TRBV11-2 and J is TRBJ1-5; D is ambiguous. CDR1 is SGHAT, CDR2 FQNNGV, per germline. V dropped 5 bases and J dropped 6 bases, with 8 bases sitting between them. The CDR3 extends over 12 amino acids. The CDR3 loop is CASSPKPQPQHF. CDR3 sequence (DNA): TGTGCCAGCAGCCCAAAGCCTCAGCCCCAGCATTTT.

With respect to this clonotype: The final CDR3 position lacks the conserved phenylalanine or tryptophan, pointing to a likely read error. V is TRBV5-4 and J is TRBJ2-7, with 9 bases that match TRBD1. CDR1 SGHNT and CDR2 YYREEE come from the germline V gene (reference sequence). Losses at the gene ends were 4 bases for V and 6 bases for J; bases not matched to a gene: 11. This CDR3 has 15 amino acids. CDR3: CASSQRGQGKGEQYC. Written as DNA, the CDR3 is TGTGCCAGCAGCCAACGCGGACAGGGGAAGGGCGAGCAGTACTGC.

CDR3 nucleotides: TGTGCCTGGAGATTCGTGGAGGGGAATTCACCCCTCCACTTT. The encoded protein is CAWRFVEGNSPLHF. V usage is TRBV30 and J usage is TRBJ1-6; tentative D call: TRBD1 (5 bases). The germline V gene encodes CDR1 GTSNPN and CDR2 SVGIG (reference sequence). The length of the CDR3 is 14 residues. V shed 3 bases and J shed 7 bases, with 13 bases lying between them. The full variable domain, with the rest looked up from reference TRBV30 and TRBJ1-6, is SQTIHQWPATLVQPVGSPLSLECTVEGTSNPNLYWYRQAAGRGLQLLFYSVGIGQISSEVPQNLSASRPQDRQFILSSKKLLLSDSGFYLCAWRFVEGNSPLHFGNGTRLTVT.

The rearrangement links TRBV19 to TRBJ1-2; D not resolved. Per germline, CDR1 LNHDA and CDR2 SQIVND (reference sequence). The CDR3 contains 14 residues. V lost 9 bases and J 4 bases, leaving 18 bases between the germline ends. CDR3 nucleotide sequence: TGTGCCAGCCAAGACGCAGGCCCGGCCTATGGCTACACCTTC. Its translation is CASQDAGPAYGYTF.

Regarding this clonotype: A much larger clone is a single base away; this may be a read error. The J gene is TRBJ2-5, the V gene TRBV12-3 or TRBV12-4; possible D gene TRBD1, 6 bases. The closer fit of TRBJ2-7 to the DNA end suggests the J call may be wrong. CDR3 size: 15 residues. The CDR3 DNA follows: TGTGCCAGCAGCCCCTCGACAGGATCGTTATACGAGCAGTACTTC. It codes for CASSPSTGSLYEQYF.

This clonotype occurred a few times. This chain links TRBV7-9 with TRBJ1-6; D is uncertain. Germline-derived CDR1 and CDR2 are SEHNR and FQNEAQ (reference sequence). The CDR3 totals 13 residues. Trimming pared 8 bases from V and 8 bases from J, leaving 13 bases between. CDR3 nucleotide sequence: TGTGCCAGCTCACCAAGTAGGGATTCACCCCTCCACTTT. Residues: CASSPSRDSPLHF.

This clonotype has a count of ten or more. The chain has TRBV7-9 and TRBJ2-7; D gene uncertain. Looked up from germline, CDR1 is SEHNR and CDR2 is FQNEAQ (reference sequence). The CDR3 runs 13 residues. Trimming shortened V by 5 bases and J by 2 bases, and 10 bases separated the two germline ends. The CDR3 spells CASSLGVAYEQYF. Here the CDR3 DNA reads TGTGCCAGCAGCCTTGGCGTAGCCTACGAGCAGTACTTC.

This clonotype has only a few counts. This sequence joins TRBV9 and TRBJ1-2; the match to TRBD1 covers 7 bases. The CDR3 is made up of 17 amino acids. With 4 bases clipped from V and 0 bases from J, the junction kept 12 bases outside the gene matches. Germline CDR1 SGDLS, CDR2 YYNGEE. In DNA form, the CDR3 reads TGTGCCAGCAGCTTTCCCGCCTCGACAGGGACTAACTATGGCTACACCTTC. Protein sequence: CASSFPASTGTNYGYTF.

V is TRBV20-1 and J is TRBJ1-1; D gene uncertain. Germline assignment: CDR1 DFQATT and CDR2 SNEGSKA (reference sequence). Trimming removed 1 base at V and 4 bases at J, with 13 bases between. The CDR3 consists of 14 residues. CDR3 DNA: TGCAGTGCTAGAGGGCTCGGGGTGGTCACTGAAGCTTTCTTT. Translation: CSARGLGVVTEAFF.

Comment on this clonotype: With a much larger clone just one base away, this may be a read error. This CDR3 is missing its conserved last phenylalanine or tryptophan, likely due to a read error. The chain is built from TRBV5-1 and TRBJ2-5; no reliable D call. The CDR3 runs to 15 residues. Germline assignment: CDR1 SGHRS and CDR2 YFSETQ. Between the trimmed V and J ends, which lost 1 base and 3 bases, there was a span of 13 bases. The CDR3 coding sequence is TGCGCCAGCAGCTTGTCGAGTAAGGCAGAAGAGACCCAGTACTGC. Protein sequence: CASSLSSKAEETQYC.

The CDR3 sequence is CASSPVRGRPIGYTF. The CDR3 bases are TGTGCCAGCAGCCCGGTCAGAGGGAGACCTATTGGCTACACCTTC. The chain carries TRBV3-1 and TRBJ1-2; D ambiguous. Germline values: CDR1 LGHDT, CDR2 YNNKEL (reference sequence). The CDR3 extends over 15 amino acids. Trimming left V 4 bases short and J 7 bases short, with 19 bases between. The full variable domain, its missing parts supplied by reference TRBV3-1 and TRBJ1-2, is DTAVSQTPKYLVTQMGNDKSIKCEQNLGHDTMYWYKQDSKKFLKIMFSYNNKELIINETVPNRFSPKSPDKAHLNLHINSLELGDSAVYFCASSPVRGRPIGYTFGSGTRLTVV.

This chain connects TRBV14 to TRBJ1-2; TRBD1 aligns across 9 bases. The CDR3 is 16 residues long. Germline V gives CDR1 SGHDN, CDR2 FVKESK. V trimming: 4 bases; J trimming: 2 bases; junction bases outside the gene matches: 8. The CDR3 bases are TGTGCCAGCAGCCCCCCTCCCGGGACAGGGAACTATGGCTACACCTTC. The encoded protein is CASSPPPGTGNYGYTF.

The chain combines TRBV5-6 with TRBJ2-7; TRBD1 agrees at 8 bases. Germline trimming cut 2 bases from V and 3 bases from J; bases unmatched to any gene: 7. CDR1 is SGHDT and CDR2 is YYEEEE in the germline V gene. The CDR3 has 15 residues. The CDR3 region is CASSFGRQGSYEQYF. In nucleotides, the CDR3 is TGTGCCAGCAGCTTTGGAAGACAGGGGAGCTACGAGCAGTACTTC. Full variable domain (remainder filled in from reference TRBV5-6 and TRBJ2-7): DAGVTQSPTHLIKTRGQQVTLRCSPKSGHDTVSWYQQALGQGPQFIFQYYEEEERQRGNFPDRFSGHQFPNYSSELNVNALLLGDSALYLCASSFGRQGSYEQYFGPGTRLTVT.

This clonotype was detected only a few times. V gene TRBV3-1 combines with J gene TRBJ1-1; D perhaps matches TRBD1 (6 bases). The CDR3 extends over 13 amino acids. With 5 bases removed from V and 5 bases from J, the gap between germline ends came to 12 bases. The V gene's germline CDR1 is LGHDT and CDR2 YNNKEL (reference sequence). The CDR3 spells CASSAGVGTEAFF. CDR3 DNA: TGTGCCAGCAGCGCAGGGGTAGGGACTGAAGCTTTCTTT.

Details on this clonotype: One base away lies a much larger clone, so this may be a sequencing read error. This CDR3 reads CDSSPRGRHEQYF. CDR3 coding DNA: TGCGACAGCAGTCCCCGGGGGAGGCACGAGCAGTACTTC. The chain employs TRBV5-1 and TRBJ2-7; TRBD2 is a possible D gene (6 bases). The CDR3 has 13 residues. Germline V CDR1 and CDR2: SGHRS, YFSETQ.

On this clonotype: This could be a read error, since a much larger clone is one nucleotide away. This chain links TRBV25-1 with TRBJ1-1, with TRBD1 as a possible D gene (6 bases). The CDR3 is 14 amino acids. Germline CDR1 is MGHDK and CDR2 is SYGVNS. Trimming took off 8 bases at V and 1 base at J, with 14 bases between the two ends. Here the CDR3 reads CASGDSGENTEAFF. For the CDR3, the DNA is TGTGCCAGCGGGGATTCAGGGGAGAACACTGAAGCTTTCTTT.

The chain has TRBV29-1 and TRBJ1-1, with D hard to call. The V gene's germline CDR1 is SQVTM and CDR2 ANQGSEA. This CDR3 region has 15 residues. V lost 6 bases, J lost 1 base, and 18 bases lay in between. This CDR3 reads CSVEPSVGWNTEAFF. In DNA, the CDR3 is TGCAGCGTCGAACCGAGCGTAGGCTGGAACACTGAAGCTTTCTTT. Based on the CDR3 plus reference TRBV29-1 and TRBJ1-1, the full variable domain is SAVISQKPSRDICQRGTSLTIQCQVDSQVTMMFWYRQQPGQSLTLIATANQGSEATYESGFVIDKFPISRPNLTFSTLTVSNMSPEDSSIYLCSVEPSVGWNTEAFFGQGTRLTVV.

For this clonotype: A junction boundary mismatches the germline segment, possibly from a read error. The chain recombines TRBV29-1 with TRBJ1-2; D possibly corresponds to TRBD1 (5 bases). Germline V lookup: CDR1 SQVTM, CDR2 ANQGSEA. The CDR3 extends over 15 amino acids. CDR3 residues: CACLPPTASNYGYTF. The CDR3, as DNA: TGTGCCTGTCTGCCCCCGACAGCATCGAACTATGGCTACACCTTC.

Note on this clonotype: A much larger clone lies one base from this, so it may be a read error. The genes are TRBV7-8 and TRBJ1-2; tentatively, D is TRBD1 (5 bases). Per the germline V gene, CDR1 is SGHVS and CDR2 is FQNEAQ. This CDR3 spans 16 amino acids. Trimming cost V 2 bases and J 7 bases, with 20 bases left between them. The CDR3 reads CASSLPWWGSSGGYTF. CDR3 nucleotides: TGTGCCAGCAGCTTACCCTGGTGGGGGTCCTCGGGTGGCTACACCTTC. Based on the CDR3 plus reference TRBV7-8 and TRBJ1-2, the full variable domain is GAGVSQSPRYKVAKRGQDVALRCDPISGHVSLFWYQQALGQGPEFLTYFQNEAQLDKSGLPSDRFFAERPEGSVSTLKIQRTQQEDSAVYLCASSLPWWGSSGGYTFGSGTRLTVV.